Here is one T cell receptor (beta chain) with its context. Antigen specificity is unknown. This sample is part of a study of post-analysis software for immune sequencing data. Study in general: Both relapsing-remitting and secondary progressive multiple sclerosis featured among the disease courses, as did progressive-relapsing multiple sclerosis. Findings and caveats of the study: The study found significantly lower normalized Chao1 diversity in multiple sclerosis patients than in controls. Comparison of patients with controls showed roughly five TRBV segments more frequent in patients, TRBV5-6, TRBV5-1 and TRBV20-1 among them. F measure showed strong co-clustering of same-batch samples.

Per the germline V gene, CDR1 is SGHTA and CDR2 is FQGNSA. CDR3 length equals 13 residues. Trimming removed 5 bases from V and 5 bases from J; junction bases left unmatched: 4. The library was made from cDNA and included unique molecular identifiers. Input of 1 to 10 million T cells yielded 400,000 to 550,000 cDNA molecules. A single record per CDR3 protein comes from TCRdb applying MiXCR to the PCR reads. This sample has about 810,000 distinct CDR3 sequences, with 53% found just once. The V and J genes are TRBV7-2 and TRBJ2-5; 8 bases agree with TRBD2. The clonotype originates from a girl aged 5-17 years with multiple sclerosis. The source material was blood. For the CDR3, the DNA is TGTGCCAGCAGCCCTAGCGGGCTTGAGACCCAGTACTTC. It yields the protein CASSPSGLETQYF.